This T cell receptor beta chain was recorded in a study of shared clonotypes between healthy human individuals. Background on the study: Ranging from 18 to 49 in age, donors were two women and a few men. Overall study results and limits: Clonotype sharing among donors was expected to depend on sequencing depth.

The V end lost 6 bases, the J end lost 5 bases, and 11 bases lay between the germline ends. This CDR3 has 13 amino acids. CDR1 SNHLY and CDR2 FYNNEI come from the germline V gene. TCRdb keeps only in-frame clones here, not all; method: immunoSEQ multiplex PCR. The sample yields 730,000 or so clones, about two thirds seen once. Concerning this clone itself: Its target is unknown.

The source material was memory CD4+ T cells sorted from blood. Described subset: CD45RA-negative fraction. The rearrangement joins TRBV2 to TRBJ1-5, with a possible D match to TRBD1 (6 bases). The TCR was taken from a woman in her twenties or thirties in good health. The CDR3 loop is CASSRQADQPQHF. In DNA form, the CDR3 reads TGTGCCAGCAGCCGACAGGCCGATCAGCCCCAGCATTTT.